A selection of T cell receptor beta chains follows, all from one sample in a study of blood T cell dynamics during melanoma immunotherapy. Using immunoSEQ multiplex PCR, the repertoire was profiled, and TCRdb retains in-frame clones only, with some absent. The table lists 15,000 to 20,000 clones, approximately 80% of them singletons. Sequencing used blood, obtained from a patient treated with checkpoint blockade. The receptors derive from a human donor with melanoma. CDR3s include the opening cysteine and the closing phenylalanine or tryptophan. The D gene is left open where the match is weak. Not every row has a clone size; where given, it reads once, few, many or a size class.

V gene	J gene	D gene	clone size	CDR3 protein	CDR3 DNA
TRBV25-1	TRBJ1-1	TRBD1	few	CASTPRTGLNTEAFF	TGTGCCAGCACCCCTAGGACAGGGTTGAACACTGAAGCTTTCTTT
TRBV5-8	TRBJ2-7	TRBD1	NA	CASSYGQGDYEQYF	TGTGCCAGCAGCTATGGACAGGGAGACTACGAGCAGTACTTC
TRBV4-3	TRBJ2-7	TRBD1	NA	CASSQDLSGGLSSYEQYF	TGCGCCAGCAGCCAAGATTTATCAGGGGGCTTGAGCTCCTACGAGCAGTACTTC
TRBV5-4	TRBJ2-1	NA	NA	CASSFDLWAMGDNEQFF	TGTGCCAGCAGCTTTGACCTCTGGGCCATGGGCGACAATGAGCAGTTCTTC
TRBV10-3	TRBJ2-7	NA	once	CAITWDGNEQYF	TGTGCCATCACCTGGGACGGGAACGAGCAGTACTTC
TRBV19	TRBJ2-5	TRBD1	NA	CASSRGQGREETQYF	TGTGCCAGTAGTCGCGGACAGGGACGGGAGGAGACCCAGTACTTC
TRBV7-3	TRBJ2-3	NA	NA	CASSRREGDTQYF	TGTGCCAGCAGCCGGCGCGAGGGGGATACGCAGTATTTT
TRBV19	TRBJ1-2	NA	NA	CATGEQILGYTF	TGTGCCACCGGGGAGCAGATTCTAGGCTACACCTTC
TRBV27	TRBJ1-5	TRBD1	NA	CASSPQGSNQPQHF	TGTGCCAGCAGTCCACAGGGGAGCAATCAGCCCCAGCATTTT
TRBV5-1	TRBJ2-2	TRBD2	few	CASSLEGGAGELFF	TGCGCCAGCAGCTTGGAGGGAGGGGCCGGGGAGCTGTTTTTT
TRBV5-1	TRBJ2-1	TRBD2	NA	CASSGILAGGHEQFF	TGCGCCAGCAGCGGAATACTAGCGGGAGGCCATGAGCAGTTCTTC
TRBV6-1	TRBJ2-5	NA	NA	CASSELQTGETQYF	TGTGCCAGCAGTGAATTACAGACTGGGGAGACCCAGTACTTC
TRBV18	TRBJ2-3	TRBD1	NA	CASSPGQGGVDTQYF	TGTGCCAGCTCCCCCGGACAGGGTGGGGTCGATACGCAGTATTTT
TRBV14	TRBJ2-1	NA	NA	CASSLPGSPSYNEQFF	TGTGCCAGCAGCCTCCCCGGGAGCCCCTCCTACAATGAGCAGTTCTTC
TRBV10-3	TRBJ1-3	TRBD1	NA	CASRGSSGNTIYF	TGTGCCAGCAGGGGGAGCTCTGGAAACACCATATATTTT
TRBV2	TRBJ2-7	TRBD2	NA	CASISGLAKYEQYF	TGTGCCAGCATTTCGGGACTAGCGAAATACGAGCAGTACTTC
TRBV28	TRBJ2-7	NA	NA	CASSPLTRSISYEQYF	TGTGCCAGCAGTCCCCTGACTAGATCCATCTCCTACGAGCAGTACTTC
TRBV7-8	TRBJ2-3	NA	NA	CASSLALATDTQYF	TGTGCCAGCAGCTTAGCATTGGCCACAGATACGCAGTATTTT
TRBV9	TRBJ2-7	NA	once	CASSPSPSVGYEQYF	TGTGCCAGCAGCCCATCTCCTAGCGTTGGGTACGAGCAGTACTTC
TRBV11-2	TRBJ2-7	TRBD1	NA	CASSPLSRNRGNSYEQYF	TGTGCCAGCAGCCCACTTAGCCGTAACAGGGGGAACTCCTACGAGCAGTACTTC
TRBV11-3	TRBJ2-1	TRBD2	NA	CASSLSGYYNEQFF	TGTGCCAGCAGCCTTAGCGGGTACTACAATGAGCAGTTCTTC
TRBV19	TRBJ2-2	NA	NA	CASSKSIGSGELFF	TGTGCCAGCAGTAAATCAATCGGCTCCGGGGAGCTGTTTTTT
TRBV7-2	TRBJ2-2	NA	NA	CASSLINAGTGELFF	TGTGCCAGCAGCTTGATCAACGCCGGCACCGGGGAGCTGTTTTTT
TRBV19	TRBJ2-5	NA	NA	CASSIDLPGRQETQYF	TGTGCCAGTAGTATAGATCTTCCGGGGCGCCAAGAGACCCAGTACTTC
TRBV4-2	TRBJ1-1	TRBD1	NA	CASSQEGRGRNTEAFF	TGTGCCAGCAGCCAAGAGGGGAGGGGGCGAAACACTGAAGCTTTCTTT
TRBV7-9	TRBJ2-3	TRBD1	NA	CASSARDRVTSTQYF	TGTGCCAGCAGCGCCCGGGACAGGGTCACTAGTACGCAGTATTTT
TRBV9	TRBJ2-1	TRBD1	NA	CASSRQGMNEQFF	TGTGCCAGCAGTCGACAGGGGATGAATGAGCAGTTCTTC
TRBV5-6	TRBJ2-5	NA	once	CASSLWGQEVSETQYF	TGTGCCAGCAGCTTGTGGGGTCAGGAGGTGTCGGAGACCCAGTACTTC
TRBV11-3	TRBJ2-1	NA	NA	CASSSDGRDEQFF	TGTGCCAGCAGCTCCGACGGTAGGGATGAGCAGTTCTTC
TRBV4-2	TRBJ1-4	NA	few	CASSPGSNEKLFF	TGTGCCAGCAGCCCGGGATCTAATGAAAAACTGTTTTTT
TRBV9	TRBJ1-1	TRBD1	NA	CASSPRDRVAGLTEAFF	TGTGCCAGCAGCCCGAGAGACAGGGTGGCGGGTTTGACTGAAGCTTTCTTT
TRBV6-1	TRBJ2-5	NA	once	CASSEQAGETQYF	TGTGCCAGCAGTGAACAGGCCGGAGAGACCCAGTACTTC
TRBV7-8	TRBJ2-6	NA	NA	CASSLDPPWLSGANVLTF	TGTGCCAGCAGCTTAGATCCCCCTTGGCTCTCTGGGGCCAACGTCCTGACTTTC
TRBV11-2	TRBJ2-5	NA	once	CASSLDRGRMETQYF	TGTGCCAGCAGCTTAGATCGGGGGCGGATGGAGACCCAGTACTTC
TRBV6-4	TRBJ2-7	NA	NA	CASSDSGTGEQYF	TGTGCCAGCAGTGACTCAGGGACGGGGGAGCAGTACTTC
TRBV7-2	TRBJ1-1	NA	NA	CASSSKPGDTEAFF	TGTGCCAGCAGCTCGAAGCCGGGTGACACTGAAGCTTTCTTT
TRBV28	TRBJ2-7	NA	NA	CASRGTVTYEQYF	TGTGCCAGCAGGGGGACTGTCACCTACGAGCAGTACTTC
TRBV6-1	TRBJ1-1	NA	NA	CASSWTVQNTEAFF	TGTGCCAGCAGCTGGACAGTACAGAACACTGAAGCTTTCTTT
TRBV21-1	TRBJ1-5	NA	NA	CASSPPHPQGRRDSNQPQHF	TGTGCCAGCAGCCCCCCTCATCCCCAGGGGCGCCGGGATAGCAATCAGCCCCAGCATTTT
TRBV6-6	TRBJ2-3	TRBD2	few	CASSLAGVFTDTQYF	TGTGCCAGCAGTCTAGCGGGAGTTTTCACAGATACGCAGTATTTT
TRBV9	TRBJ2-1	TRBD2	NA	CASSVEASGRYNEQFF	TGTGCCAGCAGCGTAGAGGCTAGCGGGAGATACAATGAGCAGTTCTTC
TRBV11-3	TRBJ2-1	TRBD2	NA	CASSFIGTETSGKYNEQFF	TGTGCCAGCAGCTTTATTGGGACTGAGACTAGCGGGAAGTACAATGAGCAGTTCTTC
TRBV5-6	TRBJ2-2	TRBD2	NA	CASSLFIISGRVTGELFF	TGTGCCAGCAGCTTGTTTATAATCAGCGGGAGGGTCACCGGGGAGCTGTTTTTT
TRBV7-2	TRBJ1-1	NA	once	CASSSDGAMNTEAFF	TGTGCCAGCAGCTCAGACGGGGCAATGAACACTGAAGCTTTCTTT
TRBV27	TRBJ1-2	TRBD1	NA	CASRPTGFYGYTF	TGTGCCAGCAGACCGACAGGGTTCTATGGCTACACCTTC
TRBV20-1	TRBJ1-1	NA	few	CSAQTQGPSFF	TGCAGTGCCCAGACCCAGGGCCCATCTTTCTTT
TRBV7-9	TRBJ2-1	TRBD2	NA	CASSLGSSSSGRAVEQFF	TGTGCCAGCAGCTTAGGGTCCTCGAGTAGCGGGAGGGCGGTTGAGCAGTTCTTC
TRBV6-4	TRBJ2-4	TRBD2	NA	CASRRLAGEGWTKNIQYF	TGTGCCAGCAGGCGACTAGCGGGAGAAGGTTGGACCAAAAACATTCAGTACTTC
TRBV7-9	TRBJ2-7	NA	NA	CASKSTGSHSYEQYF	TGTGCCAGCAAGTCTACAGGATCGCACTCCTACGAGCAGTACTTC